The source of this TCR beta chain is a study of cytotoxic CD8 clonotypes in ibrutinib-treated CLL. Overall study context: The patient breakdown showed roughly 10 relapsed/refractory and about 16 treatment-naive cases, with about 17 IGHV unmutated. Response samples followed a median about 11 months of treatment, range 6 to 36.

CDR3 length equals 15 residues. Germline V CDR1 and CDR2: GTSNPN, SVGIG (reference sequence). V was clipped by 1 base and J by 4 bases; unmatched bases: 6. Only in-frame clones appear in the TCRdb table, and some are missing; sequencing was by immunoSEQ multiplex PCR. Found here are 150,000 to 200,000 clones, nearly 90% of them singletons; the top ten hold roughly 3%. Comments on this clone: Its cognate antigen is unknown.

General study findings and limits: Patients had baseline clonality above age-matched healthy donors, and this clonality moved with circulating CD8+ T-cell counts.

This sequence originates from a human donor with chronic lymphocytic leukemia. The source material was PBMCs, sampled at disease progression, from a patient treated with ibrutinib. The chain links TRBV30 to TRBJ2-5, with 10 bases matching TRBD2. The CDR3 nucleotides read TGTGCCTGGAGTGGAAGCGGGAGGGGAGGAGAGACCCAGTACTTC. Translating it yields CAWSGSGRGGETQYF.